The T cell receptor (beta chain) under discussion was sequenced for a study of blood T cells in healthy people across ages. Study findings and constraints: Both naive CD4+ cell counts and diversity were greater in long-lived donors than in aged donors.

V dropped 3 bases and J dropped 4; count of bases not matched to a gene: 7. The CDR3 contains 15 residues. Ten milliliters of peripheral blood were drawn from each donor into EDTA-treated tubes. Combining a sample-barcoded 5' primer with a J-beta primer mix, a second PCR ran for roughly 6 to 12 cycles. TCRdb reprocessed the 5' RACE reads via MiXCR and lists one record per CDR3 protein. This sample carries some 640,000 distinct CDR3 sequences, more than 40% of them seen once, and the ten largest clones take about a third. With regard to this clonotype: Its target is not known.

This chain uses TRBV12-3 or TRBV12-4 with TRBJ2-7; 9 positions match TRBD2. The sample comprised blood. The TCR was taken from a woman in her sixties or seventies in good health. In DNA, the CDR3 is TGTGCCAGCAGTTTCTCAAGCGGGGGGAATTACGAGCAGTACTTC. Protein sequence: CASSFSSGGNYEQYF.